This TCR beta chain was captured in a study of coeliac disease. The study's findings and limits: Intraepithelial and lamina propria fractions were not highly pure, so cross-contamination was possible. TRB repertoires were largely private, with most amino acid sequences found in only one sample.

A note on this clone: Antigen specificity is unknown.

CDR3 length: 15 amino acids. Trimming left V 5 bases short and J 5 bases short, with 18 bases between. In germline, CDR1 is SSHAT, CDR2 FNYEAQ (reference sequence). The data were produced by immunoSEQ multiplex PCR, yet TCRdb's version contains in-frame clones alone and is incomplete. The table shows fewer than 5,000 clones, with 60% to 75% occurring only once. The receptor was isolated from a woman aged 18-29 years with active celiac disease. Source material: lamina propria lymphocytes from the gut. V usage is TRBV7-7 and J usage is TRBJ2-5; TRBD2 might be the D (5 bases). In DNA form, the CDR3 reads TGTGCCAGCAGCCCGAACCCGGGGATAGGGGAGACCCAGTACTTC. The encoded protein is CASSPNPGIGETQYF. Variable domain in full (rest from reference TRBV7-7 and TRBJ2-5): GAGVSQSPRYKVTKRGQDVTLRCDPISSHATLYWYQQALGQGPEFLTYFNYEAQPDKSGLPSDRFSAERPEGSISTLTIQRTEQRDSAMYRCASSPNPGIGETQYFGPGTRLLVL.